This passage covers 19 T cell receptor beta chains from one sample sequenced in a study of CD8 T cells in ankylosing spondylitis. Whole-study results and caveats: Under 10 highly homologous variants formed a TCR beta motif that appeared characteristic of ankylosing spondylitis blood.

These receptors have no identified antigens. TCRdb itself ran the 5' RACE reads through MiXCR, one entry per CDR3 protein. Among some 400,000 distinct CDR3 sequences, 20% to 25% were seen once, and the ten largest hold approximately 15%. Sample: blood, either unsorted or a sorted T cell fraction (not recorded which). These receptors all stem from a male donor with ankylosing spondylitis.

This clonotype was seen only a few times. The chain carries TRBV20-1 and TRBJ2-7; no firm D call. Trimming cost V 2 bases and J 0 bases, with 14 bases left between them. Germline assignment: CDR1 DFQATT and CDR2 SNEGSKA (reference sequence). The CDR3 consists of 15 residues. The chain's CDR3 is CSARLGNSLSYEQYF. The CDR3 region has the DNA TGCAGTGCTAGATTGGGGAACAGCCTCTCCTACGAGCAGTACTTC.

CDR3 nucleotide sequence: TGCAGTGCCCCCCCCTGGGCTGGCGAGCAGTACTTC. Amino acid sequence: CSAPPWAGEQYF. The chain uses TRBV20-1 and TRBJ2-7; no definite D call. Trimming stripped 6 bases from V and 6 bases from J, with 15 bases between. This CDR3 comprises 12 residues. Germline loops: CDR1 DFQATT, CDR2 SNEGSKA (reference sequence).

The gene calls are TRBV6-1 and TRBJ2-1, with 10 bases identical to TRBD2. With V trimmed by 5 bases and J by 2 bases, 9 bases remained unmatched. Germline assignment: CDR1 MNHNS and CDR2 SASEGT. The length of the CDR3 is 17 residues. CDR3: CASSQTRLAGTYNEQFF. CDR3 DNA: TGTGCCAGCAGTCAGACCAGACTAGCGGGTACCTACAATGAGCAGTTCTTC.

This clonotype occurred a few times. This chain connects TRBV20-1 to TRBJ2-1, with 9 bases aligning to TRBD1. The CDR3 extends over 16 amino acids. The germline gives CDR1 DFQATT, CDR2 SNEGSKA (reference sequence). V shed 6 bases and J 1 base; nucleotides not matched to a gene: 10. The CDR3 is CSAPDRGLGSYNEQFF. DNA of the CDR3: TGCAGTGCACCCGACAGGGGGTTAGGGTCCTACAATGAGCAGTTCTTC.

This clonotype has more than one count but fewer than ten. The J gene is TRBJ1-1, the V gene TRBV20-1, with TRBD1 as a possible D gene (6 bases). This CDR3 comprises 16 residues. Germline lookup yields CDR1 DFQATT and CDR2 SNEGSKA (reference sequence). With 0 bases removed from V and 2 bases from J, the gap between germline ends came to 16 bases. As DNA, the CDR3 is TGCAGTGCTAGAGATATCGGGGGCAGGGGAAACACTGAAGCTTTCTTT. It specifies CSARDIGGRGNTEAFF.

The chain is built from TRBV10-3 and TRBJ2-3; 7 nucleotides agree with TRBD1. The V gene end was trimmed by 7 bases and the J gene end by 0 bases; junction bases not matched to a gene: 4. The CDR3 is 14 amino acids. The V gene's germline CDR1 is ENHRY and CDR2 SYGVKD. The DNA of the CDR3 is TGTGCCATCAATAGGGGACAGAGCACAGATACGCAGTATTTT. Amino acid sequence: CAINRGQSTDTQYF.

The chain employs TRBV9 and TRBJ2-6, with D uncertain. The CDR3 loop spans 16 amino acids. In germline, CDR1 is SGDLS, CDR2 YYNGEE. V was cut by 4 bases and J by 2 bases, with 13 bases left in between. In nucleotides, the CDR3 is TGTGCCAGCAGCCTAAGTAGGACGACTGGGGCCAACGTCCTGACTTTC. It yields the protein CASSLSRTTGANVLTF. The full variable domain, in which reference TRBV9 and TRBJ2-6 provide the parts outside the CDR3, is DSGVTQTPKHLITATGQRVTLRCSPRSGDLSVYWYQQSLDQGLQFLIQYYNGEERAKGNILERFSAQQFPDLHSELNLSSLELGDSALYFCASSLSRTTGANVLTFGAGSRLTVL.

DNA for the CDR3: TGCAGTGCTAAGTCTGGGAACACCGGGGAGCTGTTTTTT. Amino acids: CSAKSGNTGELFF. The chain couples TRBV20-1 to TRBJ2-2; D not certain. This CDR3 spans 13 amino acids. V was shortened by 4 bases and J by 1 base, with 7 bases between the two germline ends. CDR1 and CDR2 (germline): DFQATT, SNEGSKA (reference sequence).

The genes are TRBV10-3 and TRBJ1-1; D is possibly TRBD1 (5 bases). V was pared by 8 bases and J by 4 bases, with 14 bases between. The V gene's germline CDR1 is ENHRY and CDR2 SYGVKD. The CDR3 loop spans 13 amino acids. CDR3 in amino acids: CAIATYGGTEAFF. The CDR3 DNA reads TGTGCCATCGCCACCTATGGGGGCACTGAAGCTTTCTTT.

This CDR3 is CASRPTGGEDGYTF. The CDR3 DNA follows: TGTGCCAGCAGGCCCACAGGGGGCGAGGATGGCTACACCTTC. The gene calls are TRBV6-1 and TRBJ1-2; 9 positions match TRBD1. The germline V gene has CDR1 MNHNS and CDR2 SASEGT. CDR3 size: 14 residues. V shed 6 bases and J 6 bases; nucleotides not matched to a gene: 8.

The V gene is TRBV5-1, the J gene TRBJ1-1; the D gene is possibly TRBD1 (5 bases). The CDR3 sequence is 14 residues long. V dropped 4 bases and J dropped 6 bases, with 16 bases sitting between them. Germline V gene sequence: CDR1 SGHRS, CDR2 YFSETQ. CDR3 region: CASSPLTEAPEAFF. CDR3 nucleotide sequence: TGCGCCAGCAGCCCACTGACAGAAGCTCCTGAAGCTTTCTTT.

The chain has TRBV7-8 and TRBJ2-7; D is uncertain. This CDR3 region has 12 residues. The ends were cut back, 5 bases at V and 6 bases at J, with 11 bases in the middle. Germline values: CDR1 SGHVS, CDR2 FQNEAQ. DNA for the CDR3: TGTGCCAGCAGCCACTCCATCGGCGAGCAGTACTTC. Protein: CASSHSIGEQYF. The full variable domain, completed using reference TRBV7-8 and TRBJ2-7, is GAGVSQSPRYKVAKRGQDVALRCDPISGHVSLFWYQQALGQGPEFLTYFQNEAQLDKSGLPSDRFFAERPEGSVSTLKIQRTQQEDSAVYLCASSHSIGEQYFGPGTRLTVT.

This clonotype was observed a few times. The chain joins TRBV6-2 or TRBV6-3 to TRBJ1-5, with TRBD1 as a possible D gene (5 bases). This CDR3 comprises 15 residues. The germline V and J ends were trimmed by 3 bases and 5 bases, with 14 bases remaining between them. Germline CDR1 MNHEY, CDR2 SVGEGT. CDR3 sequence reads: CASSYFGADHQPQHF. CDR3 bases: TGTGCCAGCAGTTATTTTGGGGCGGATCATCAGCCCCAGCATTTT.

This chain links TRBV28 with TRBJ2-3, with a possible D match to TRBD2 (5 bases). Germline CDR1 MDHEN, CDR2 SYDVKM. V gave up 2 bases and J gave up 0 bases, with 15 bases separating them. CDR3 length: 17 amino acids. CDR3 sequence: CASSLHPKRTSTDTQYF. CDR3 sequence (DNA): TGTGCCAGCAGTTTACACCCTAAGAGGACTAGCACAGATACGCAGTATTTT.

The chain is built from TRBV5-1 and TRBJ2-4; the match to TRBD2 covers 11 bases. V shed 4 bases and J 8 bases; nucleotides not matched to a gene: 5. CDR3 length equals 14 residues. Germline V lookup: CDR1 SGHRS, CDR2 YFSETQ. The CDR3 reads CASSTTSGSDIQYF. The CDR3 DNA is TGCGCCAGCAGCACCACTAGCGGGAGCGACATTCAGTACTTC.

This chain joins TRBV20-1 and TRBJ2-7, with no clear D. The CDR3 has 15 amino acids. The V end lost 6 bases, the J end lost 2 bases, and 20 bases lay between the germline ends. Germline loops: CDR1 DFQATT, CDR2 SNEGSKA (reference sequence). CDR3 sequence (DNA): TGCAGTGCCCCCCTGGTTGGCAGCCCAACCTACGAGCAGTACTTC. It codes for CSAPLVGSPTYEQYF.

This clonotype has a count of ten or more. The chain couples TRBV6-5 to TRBJ1-1; 9 bases are a match to TRBD1. With 2 bases clipped from V and 0 bases from J, the junction kept 7 bases outside the gene matches. There are 17 residues in the CDR3. Germline V gives CDR1 MNHEY, CDR2 SVGAGI. The CDR3 here is CASSYTGGSRVNTEAFF. The CDR3 DNA reads TGTGCCAGCAGTTACACAGGGGGCTCTAGAGTGAACACTGAAGCTTTCTTT.

CDR3 coding DNA: TGCGCCAGCAGCCAATTGGTGGGCGGCGGGGAGCTGTTTTTT. It yields the protein CASSQLVGGGELFF. The chain is built from TRBV4-3 and TRBJ2-2; D not resolved. The V end lost 2 bases, the J end lost 7 bases, and 11 bases lay between the germline ends. Germline CDR1 is LGHNA and CDR2 is YSLEER. The CDR3 loop spans 14 amino acids.

This clonotype was detected many times. V and J are TRBV7-3 and TRBJ2-3; D is uncertain. Germline values: CDR1 SGHTA, CDR2 FQGTGA. This CDR3 is 14 amino acids long. Trimming stripped 2 bases from V and 4 bases from J, with 10 bases between. This CDR3 reads CASSLVGLADTQYF. The CDR3 nucleotides read TGTGCCAGCAGCTTAGTAGGGCTCGCAGATACGCAGTATTTT.